The sequence of this TCR beta chain was determined in a study of cytomegalovirus exposure and HLA in healthy donors. A remark on this clone: No antigen is known for it. In the same sample, other DNA sequences code for this CDR3.

PCR amplification relied on 60 Vbeta primers (plus 13 Jbeta primers). TCRdb's copy holds only in-frame clones and misses some; the assay was immunoSEQ multiplex PCR. The repertoire holds hundreds of thousands of clones, with over 70% as singletons. Study-wide results and limits: Reports credit the classifier with highly specific, highly sensitive diagnosis of cytomegalovirus status. Researchers catalogued approximately 170 TCR beta chains as cytomegalovirus-associated.

The germline gives CDR1 SGHDT, CDR2 YYEEEE. Trimming removed 0 bases at V and 1 base at J, with 8 bases between. The CDR3 consists of 14 residues. V is TRBV5-6 and J is TRBJ2-7, with D possibly being TRBD1 (6 bases). Material for sequencing was PBMCs. The TCR originated in a boy younger than 10 in good health and CMV-seronegative. CDR3 sequence (DNA): TGTGCCAGCAGCTTGGGTCAGGGGTCCTACGAGCAGTACTTC. Its translation is CASSLGQGSYEQYF.